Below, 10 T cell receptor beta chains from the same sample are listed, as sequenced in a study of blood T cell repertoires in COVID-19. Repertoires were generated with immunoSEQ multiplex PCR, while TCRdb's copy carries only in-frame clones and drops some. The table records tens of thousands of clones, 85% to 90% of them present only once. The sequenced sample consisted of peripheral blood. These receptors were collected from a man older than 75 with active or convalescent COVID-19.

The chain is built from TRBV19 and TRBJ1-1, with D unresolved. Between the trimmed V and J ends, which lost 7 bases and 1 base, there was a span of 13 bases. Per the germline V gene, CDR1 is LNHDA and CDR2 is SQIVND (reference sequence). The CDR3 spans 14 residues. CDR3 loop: CASNYRRRNTEAFF. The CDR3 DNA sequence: TGTGCCAGTAATTACAGAAGGCGGAACACTGAAGCTTTCTTT. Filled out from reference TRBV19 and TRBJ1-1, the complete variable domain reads DGGITQSPKYLFRKEGQNVTLSCEQNLNHDAMYWYRQDPGQGLRLIYYSQIVNDFQKGDIAEGYSVSREKKESFPLTVTSAQKNPTAFYLCASNYRRRNTEAFFGQGTRLTVV.

DNA for the CDR3: TGTGCCAGCAGTTATTTGCGGGTCGGGAACACTGAAGCTTTCTTT. Translation: CASSYLRVGNTEAFF. The chain links TRBV6-5 to TRBJ1-1, with D uncertain. V was cut by 3 bases and J by 1 base, with 12 bases left in between. Germline CDR1 is MNHEY and CDR2 is SVGAGI. The CDR3 covers 15 residues.

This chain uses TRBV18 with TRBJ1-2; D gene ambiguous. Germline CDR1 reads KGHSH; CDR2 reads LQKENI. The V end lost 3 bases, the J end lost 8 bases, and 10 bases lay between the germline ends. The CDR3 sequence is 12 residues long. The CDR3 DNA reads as TGTGCCAGCTCACCGACTGCCCTGGGCTACACCTTC. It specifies CASSPTALGYTF.

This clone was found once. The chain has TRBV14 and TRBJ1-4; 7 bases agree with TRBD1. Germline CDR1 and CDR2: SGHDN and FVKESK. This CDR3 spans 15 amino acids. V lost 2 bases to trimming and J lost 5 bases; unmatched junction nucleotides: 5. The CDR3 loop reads CASSQWGTENEKLFF. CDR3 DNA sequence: TGTGCCAGCAGCCAATGGGGGACAGAGAATGAAAAACTGTTTTTT.

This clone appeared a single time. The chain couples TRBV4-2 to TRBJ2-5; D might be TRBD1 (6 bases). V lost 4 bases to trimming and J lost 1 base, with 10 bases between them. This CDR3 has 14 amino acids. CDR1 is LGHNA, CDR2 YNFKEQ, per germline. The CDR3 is CASSLGQTQETQYF. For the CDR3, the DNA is TGTGCCAGCAGCCTCGGACAGACCCAAGAGACCCAGTACTTC.

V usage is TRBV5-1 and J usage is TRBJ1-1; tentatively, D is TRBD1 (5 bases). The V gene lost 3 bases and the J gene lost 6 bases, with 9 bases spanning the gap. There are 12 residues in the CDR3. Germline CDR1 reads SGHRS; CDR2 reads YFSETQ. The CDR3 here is CASSWGGAEAFF. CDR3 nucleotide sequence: TGCGCCAGCAGCTGGGGGGGTGCTGAAGCTTTCTTT.

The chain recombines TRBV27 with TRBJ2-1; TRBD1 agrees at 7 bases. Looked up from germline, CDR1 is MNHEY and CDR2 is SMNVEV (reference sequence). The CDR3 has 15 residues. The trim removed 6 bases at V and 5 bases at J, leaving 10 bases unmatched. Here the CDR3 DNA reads TGTGCCAGCAGGCGCGACAGGGCAGTCGACAATGAGCAGTTCTTC. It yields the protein CASRRDRAVDNEQFF.

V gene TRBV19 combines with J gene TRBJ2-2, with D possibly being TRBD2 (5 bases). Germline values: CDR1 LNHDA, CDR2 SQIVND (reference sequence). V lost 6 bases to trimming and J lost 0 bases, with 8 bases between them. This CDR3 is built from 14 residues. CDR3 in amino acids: CASSILANTGELFF. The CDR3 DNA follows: TGTGCCAGTAGCATACTAGCGAACACCGGGGAGCTGTTTTTT.

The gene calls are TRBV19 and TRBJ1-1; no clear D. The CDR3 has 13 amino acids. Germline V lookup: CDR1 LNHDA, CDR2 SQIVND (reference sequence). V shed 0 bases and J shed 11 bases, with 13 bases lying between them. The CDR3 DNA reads TGTGCCAGTAGTATAGATAGGAGGGATGGGGCTTTCTTT. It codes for CASSIDRRDGAFF.

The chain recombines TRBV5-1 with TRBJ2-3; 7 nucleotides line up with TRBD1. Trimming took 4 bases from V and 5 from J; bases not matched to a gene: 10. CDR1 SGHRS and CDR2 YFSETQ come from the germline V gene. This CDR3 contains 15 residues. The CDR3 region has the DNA TGCGCCAGCAGCCCCCGGGGACAGCGCAGAGATACGCAGTATTTT. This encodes CASSPRGQRRDTQYF.